A single sample is the source of the 25 T cell receptor beta chains below, sequenced in a study of T cell repertoires in cytomegalovirus infection. In TCRdb, the reads were re-called with MiXCR into one record per CDR3 protein. The sample consists of approximately 990,000 distinct CDR3 sequences, 30% to 40% of them appearing once. The antigens of these receptors remain unknown. This sample comprised cultured CD8+ T cells from PBMCs, obtained from culture after CMV antigen stimulation. These receptors all stem from a human donor in good health (CMV status not recorded). Some clones in this sample may be carry-over from other donors' samples.

In its sample, this clonotype was seen a few times. This rearrangement joins TRBV12-3 or TRBV12-4 to TRBJ2-7; D is possibly TRBD1 (6 bases). CDR3 size: 14 residues. V lost 4 bases, J lost 3 bases, and 13 bases lay in between. CDR3 DNA: TGTGCCAGCAGTTCATCTCAACAGGGCTACGAGCAGTACTTC. As protein: CASSSSQQGYEQYF.

V usage is TRBV19 and J usage is TRBJ1-6; D remains unclear. The CDR3 runs to 12 residues. The germline V gene encodes CDR1 LNHDA and CDR2 SQIVND (reference sequence). The V end was cut by 5 bases, the J end by 10 bases, with 9 bases between. CDR3 region: CASSPPSSPLHF. The CDR3 DNA reads as TGTGCCAGTAGTCCCCCGTCCTCACCCCTCCACTTT.

This clonotype was observed a few times. The V call is TRBV12-3 or TRBV12-4, the J call TRBJ2-7; 15 positions match TRBD2. The CDR3 is 16 amino acids. V lost 5 bases and J lost 0; bases outside the gene matches: 2. The CDR3 DNA reads TGTGCCAGCAGTCCGGGACTAGCGGGGGGCTCCTACGAGCAGTACGTC. The encoded protein is CASSPGLAGGSYEQYV.

This clonotype was found once. The chain links TRBV15 to TRBJ1-4; 8 positions agree with TRBD1. This CDR3 has 19 amino acids. Germline loops: CDR1 LNHNV, CDR2 YYDKDF (reference sequence). The J segment lost 6 bases and the V segment lost 2 bases, leaving 17 bases of the junction unmatched. The CDR3 sequence is CATSRPRTGWGFGYEKLFF. The DNA of the CDR3 is TGTGCCACCAGCAGACCGAGGACAGGGTGGGGATTCGGTTATGAAAAACTGTTTTTT.

This clonotype was observed many times. V gene TRBV12-5 combines with J gene TRBJ2-2; TRBD2 aligns across 8 bases. Germline V gene sequence: CDR1 LGHNT, CDR2 FRNRAP. With V trimmed by 8 bases and J by 1 base, 6 bases remained unmatched. The CDR3 runs 15 residues. CDR3 sequence reads: CASCRAGENTGELFF. In DNA form, the CDR3 reads TGTGCTAGTTGTAGAGCGGGGGAGAACACCGGGGAGCTGTTTTTT.

Only a few counts were recorded for this clonotype. The chain carries TRBV11-2 and TRBJ2-3; 8 positions match TRBD2. The germline V gene encodes CDR1 SGHAT and CDR2 FQNNGV. V shed 4 bases, J shed 3 bases, and the junction held 9 bases outside the gene matches. The CDR3 is made up of 16 amino acids. The CDR3 sequence is CASSSRRGAETDTQYF. The CDR3 nucleotides read TGTGCCAGCAGCTCGCGGCGGGGGGCAGAGACAGATACGCAGTATTTT. Complete variable domain (other parts from reference TRBV11-2 and TRBJ2-3): EAGVAQSPRYKIIEKRQSVAFWCNPISGHATLYWYQQILGQGPKLLIQFQNNGVVDDSQLPKDRFSAERLKGVDSTLKIQPAKLEDSAVYLCASSSRRGAETDTQYFGPGTRLTVL.

The table lists this clonotype with many counts. The gene calls are TRBV12-3 or TRBV12-4 and TRBJ1-5; D gene uncertain. The CDR3 covers 15 residues. Trimming shortened V by 8 bases and J by 7 bases, and 21 bases separated the two germline ends. This CDR3 reads CASSPGSQTHQPQHF. The CDR3, as DNA: TGTGCCAGCTCACCCGGGTCCCAAACCCACCAGCCCCAGCATTTT.

This clonotype was detected ten times or more. The chain has TRBV7-6 and TRBJ1-1; TRBD1 agrees at 11 bases. This CDR3 region has 15 residues. With V trimmed by 6 bases and J by 4 bases, 7 bases remained unmatched. The germline gives CDR1 SGHVS, CDR2 FNYEAQ. CDR3 region: CASRVGTGGSTEAFF. In nucleotides, the CDR3 is TGTGCCAGCAGGGTGGGGACAGGGGGTTCCACTGAAGCTTTCTTT.

This clonotype has more than one count but fewer than ten. The rearrangement links TRBV4-1 to TRBJ2-7; 10 bases are shared with TRBD2. The V gene's germline CDR1 is MGHRA and CDR2 YSYEKL. Losses at the gene ends were 1 base for V and 1 base for J; bases not matched to a gene: 7. CDR3 length: 17 amino acids. The DNA for the CDR3 is TGCGCCAGCAGCCAAGTTAGCGGGGGGATACCATCCTACGAGCAGTACTTC. This sequence encodes CASSQVSGGIPSYEQYF.

A word on this clonotype: Just one base apart from a much larger clone, this may be a read error. The V call is TRBV7-4, the J call TRBJ2-7; D remains ambiguous. The length of the CDR3 is 14 residues. Germline V CDR1 and CDR2: SGHVT, SQSDAQ. CDR3 protein: CACSLETAPYEQYF. The CDR3 DNA reads as TGTGCCTGCAGCCTCGAGACGGCCCCCTACGAGCAGTACTTC.

The genes are TRBV10-2 and TRBJ1-6; no definite D call. Between the trimmed V and J ends, which lost 4 bases and 5 bases, there was a span of 9 bases. Germline CDR1 and CDR2: WSHSY and SAAADI. The length of the CDR3 is 14 residues. The CDR3 DNA sequence: TGCGCCAGCAGTGGGATTCCAGATAATTCACCCCTCCACTTT. Amino acids: CASSGIPDNSPLHF.

V and J are TRBV27 and TRBJ2-4; 8 bases fit TRBD2. The germline gives CDR1 MNHEY, CDR2 SMNVEV (reference sequence). Trimming cost V 1 base and J 2 bases; bases outside gene matches: 10. The CDR3 covers 18 residues. CDR3 region: CASSLYGRSGGPKNIQYF. The CDR3 DNA reads as TGTGCCAGCAGTTTATATGGGAGGAGCGGGGGACCCAAAAACATTCAGTACTTC.

V gene TRBV6-5 combines with J gene TRBJ1-1, with no clear D. Germline CDR1 and CDR2: MNHEY and SVGAGI. CDR3 length: 14 amino acids. V lost 5 bases and J lost 1, with 11 bases in between. The CDR3 nucleotides are TGTGCCAGCAGTGAAGGAGGGAAGAACACTGAAGCTTTCTTT. This gives the protein CASSEGGKNTEAFF.

The chain combines TRBV20-1 with TRBJ2-5; TRBD2 agrees at 7 bases. V trimming: 1 base; J trimming: 2 bases; junction bases outside the gene matches: 10. Germline V gives CDR1 DFQATT, CDR2 SNEGSKA (reference sequence). This CDR3 has 16 amino acids. The CDR3 region is CSARASRASGQETQYF. CDR3 coding DNA: TGCAGTGCTAGAGCTTCTAGGGCTAGCGGACAAGAGACCCAGTACTTC.

This clonotype was picked up a small number of times. One end of the junction varies from germline; a read error may be responsible. V usage is TRBV7-7 and J usage is TRBJ2-3, with D uncertain. CDR3 length equals 15 residues. The germline CDR1 and CDR2 sequences are SSHAT and FNYEAQ (reference sequence). CDR3 loop: CASSSYPRGTDTQYF. Written as DNA, the CDR3 is TGTGCTAGCAGCTCCTACCCCCGGGGCACAGATACGCAGTATTTT.

This clonotype was seen a few times. V gene TRBV7-9 combines with J gene TRBJ2-1; D gene ambiguous. V was cut by 1 base and J by 0 bases, with 7 bases left in between. Germline V gives CDR1 SEHNR, CDR2 FQNEAQ (reference sequence). This CDR3 region has 15 residues. The CDR3 sequence is CASSLGHNSYNEQFF. The CDR3 DNA is TGTGCCAGCAGCTTAGGACATAACTCCTACAATGAGCAGTTCTTC.

V usage is TRBV9 and J usage is TRBJ2-1; 9 bases match TRBD2. This CDR3 comprises 16 residues. Germline assignment: CDR1 SGDLS and CDR2 YYNGEE. Unmatched junction bases numbered 13, after V lost 0 bases and J lost 12 bases. The CDR3 sequence: CASSVEMGGGAIVQFF. In DNA, the CDR3 is TGTGCCAGCAGCGTAGAGATGGGCGGGGGGGCTATCGTGCAGTTCTTC.

The V gene is TRBV12-3 or TRBV12-4, the J gene TRBJ1-1, with 11 bases identical to TRBD1. There are 16 residues in the CDR3. With 1 base clipped from V and 5 bases from J, the junction kept 6 bases outside the gene matches. The CDR3 sequence is CASSLVGQGANTEAFF. In DNA, the CDR3 is TGTGCCAGCAGTTTAGTCGGACAGGGGGCGAATACTGAAGCTTTCTTT.

V gene TRBV24-1 combines with J gene TRBJ2-2; no clear D gene. The ends were cut back, 7 bases at V and 0 bases at J, with 5 bases in the middle. CDR3 length: 13 residues. Germline-derived CDR1 and CDR2 are KGHDR and SFDVKD. The CDR3 sequence is CATSQTNTGELFF. CDR3 sequence (DNA): TGTGCCACCAGCCAGACGAACACCGGGGAGCTGTTTTTT.

V gene TRBV28 combines with J gene TRBJ2-6, with D possibly called TRBD1 or TRBD2 (5 bases each). This CDR3 region has 14 residues. The germline gives CDR1 MDHEN, CDR2 SYDVKM. In DNA, the CDR3 is TGTGGAGGGGTAAGAGGGACTGGGGCCAACGTCCTGACTTTC. This codes for CGGVRGTGANVLTF.

This chain connects TRBV27 to TRBJ2-7; TRBD2 matches at 7 bases. From germline, CDR1 is MNHEY and CDR2 SMNVEV (reference sequence). Trimming at V came to 5 bases and at J to 7 bases, leaving 8 bases not matched to a gene. The CDR3 has 13 amino acids. CDR3 amino acids: CASSPLAVGEQYV. The CDR3, as DNA: TGTGCCAGCAGTCCCCTAGCGGTGGGTGAGCAGTACGTC.

The chain carries TRBV7-6 and TRBJ2-1; possible D gene TRBD2, 5 bases. Germline CDR1 and CDR2: SGHVS and FNYEAQ. The CDR3 is made up of 14 amino acids. V was pared by 1 base and J by 5 bases, with 9 bases between. The CDR3 DNA reads TGTGCCAGCAGCTTAGGGACTGGACACAATGAGCAGTTCTTC. It translates to CASSLGTGHNEQFF.

This clonotype was seen a handful of times. The chain employs TRBV27 and TRBJ2-7; D gene ambiguous. Per germline, CDR1 MNHEY and CDR2 SMNVEV (reference sequence). The CDR3 sequence is 14 residues long. Between the trimmed V and J ends, which lost 3 bases and 2 bases, there was a span of 11 bases. CDR3 residues: CASSFSDPTYEQYF. CDR3 nucleotide sequence: TGTGCCAGCAGTTTCAGTGACCCCACCTACGAGCAGTACTTC.

This clonotype was seen repeatedly, ten times or more. The genes are TRBV7-8 and TRBJ2-5, with 8 bases aligning to TRBD1. J lost 5 bases, V lost 5 bases, and 10 bases had no gene match. Germline CDR1 reads SGHVS; CDR2 reads FQNEAQ. The CDR3 consists of 15 residues. DNA of the CDR3: TGTGCCAGCAGCCCCTGGACAGGGAATATGGAGACCCAGTACTTC. This codes for CASSPWTGNMETQYF.

The chain joins TRBV4-1 to TRBJ2-5; the match to TRBD2 covers 7 bases. The CDR3 is 16 amino acids. The V and J ends lost 3 bases and 2 bases, in that order; junction bases with no gene match: 9. Germline V CDR1 and CDR2: MGHRA, YSYEKL. CDR3 protein: CASSHPPSGGQETQYF. CDR3 coding DNA: TGCGCCAGCAGCCACCCCCCTAGCGGTGGGCAAGAGACCCAGTACTTC.